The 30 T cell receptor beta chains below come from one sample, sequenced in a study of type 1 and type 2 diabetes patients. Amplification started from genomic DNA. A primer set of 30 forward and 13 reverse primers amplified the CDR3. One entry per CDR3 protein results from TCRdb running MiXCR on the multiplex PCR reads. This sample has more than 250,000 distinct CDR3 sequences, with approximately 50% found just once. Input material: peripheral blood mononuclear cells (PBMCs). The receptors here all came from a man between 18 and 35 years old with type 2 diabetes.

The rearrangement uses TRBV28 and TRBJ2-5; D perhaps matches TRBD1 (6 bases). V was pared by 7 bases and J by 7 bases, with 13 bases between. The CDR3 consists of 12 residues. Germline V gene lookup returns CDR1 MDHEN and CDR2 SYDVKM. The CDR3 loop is CASTPKGGTQYF. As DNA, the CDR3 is TGTGCCAGCACTCCCAAAGGGGGGACCCAGTACTTC.

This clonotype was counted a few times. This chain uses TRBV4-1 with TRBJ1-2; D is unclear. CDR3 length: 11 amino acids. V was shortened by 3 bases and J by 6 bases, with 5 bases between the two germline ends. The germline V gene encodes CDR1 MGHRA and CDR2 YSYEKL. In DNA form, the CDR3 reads TGCGCCAGCAGCCACCGAGATGGCTACACCTTC. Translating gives CASSHRDGYTF.

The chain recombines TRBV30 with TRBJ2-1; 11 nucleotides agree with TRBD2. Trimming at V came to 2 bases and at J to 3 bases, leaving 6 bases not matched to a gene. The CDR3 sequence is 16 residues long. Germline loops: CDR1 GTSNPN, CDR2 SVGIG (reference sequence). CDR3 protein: CAWSWGSGRVYNEQFF. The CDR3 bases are TGTGCCTGGAGTTGGGGTAGCGGGAGGGTCTACAATGAGCAGTTCTTC.

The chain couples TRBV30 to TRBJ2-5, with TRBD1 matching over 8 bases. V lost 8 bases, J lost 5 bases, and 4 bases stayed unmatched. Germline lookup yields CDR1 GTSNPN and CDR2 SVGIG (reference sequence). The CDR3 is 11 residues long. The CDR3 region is CAGGTGETQYF. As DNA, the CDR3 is TGTGCCGGGGGGACAGGCGAGACCCAGTACTTC. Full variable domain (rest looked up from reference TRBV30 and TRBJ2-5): SQTIHQWPATLVQPVGSPLSLECTVEGTSNPNLYWYRQAAGRGLQLLFYSVGIGQISSEVPQNLSASRPQDRQFILSSKKLLLSDSGFYLCAGGTGETQYFGPGTRLLVL.

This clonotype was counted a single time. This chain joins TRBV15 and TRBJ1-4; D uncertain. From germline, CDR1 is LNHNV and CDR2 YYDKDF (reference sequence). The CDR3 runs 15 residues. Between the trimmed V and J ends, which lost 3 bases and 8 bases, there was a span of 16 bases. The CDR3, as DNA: TGTGCCACCAGCAGTCCGGGAGGGTTTACCGAAAAACTGTTTTTT. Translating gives CATSSPGGFTEKLFF. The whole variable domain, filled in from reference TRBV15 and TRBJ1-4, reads DAMVIQNPRYQVTQFGKPVTLSCSQTLNHNVMYWYQQKSSQAPKLLFHYYDKDFNNEADTPDNFQSRRPNTSFCFLDIRSPGLGDTAMYLCATSSPGGFTEKLFFGSGTQLSVL.

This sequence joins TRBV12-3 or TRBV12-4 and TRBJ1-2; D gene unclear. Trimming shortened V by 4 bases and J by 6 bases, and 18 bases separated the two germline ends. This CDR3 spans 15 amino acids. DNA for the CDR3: TGTGCCAGCAGTTATCCCGGGAGACCGGAAAATGGCTACACCTTC. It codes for CASSYPGRPENGYTF.

CDR3 nucleotides: TGTGCCAGCAGTTTAACAGGGGCTCGCACAGATACGCAGTATTTT. Translated: CASSLTGARTDTQYF. This chain joins TRBV2 and TRBJ2-3, with 7 bases fitting TRBD1. After removal of 5 bases from V and 1 base from J, the junction contained 6 bases not matched to a gene. Germline CDR1 is SNHLY and CDR2 is FYNNEI. The CDR3 is 15 amino acids.

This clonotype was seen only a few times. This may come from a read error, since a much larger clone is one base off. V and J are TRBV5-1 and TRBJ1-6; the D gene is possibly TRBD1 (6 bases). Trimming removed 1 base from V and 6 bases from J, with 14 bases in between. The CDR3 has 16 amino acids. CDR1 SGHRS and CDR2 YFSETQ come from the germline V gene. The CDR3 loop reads CASSLSEGHVNSPLHF. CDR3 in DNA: TGCGCCAGCAGCTTGTCCGAGGGACACGTTAATTCACCCCTCCACTTT. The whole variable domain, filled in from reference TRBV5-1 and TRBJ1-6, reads KAGVTQTPRYLIKTRGQQVTLSCSPISGHRSVSWYQQTPGQGLQFLFEYFSETQRNKGNFPGRFSGRQFSNSRSEMNVSTLELGDSALYLCASSLSEGHVNSPLHFGNGTRLTVT.

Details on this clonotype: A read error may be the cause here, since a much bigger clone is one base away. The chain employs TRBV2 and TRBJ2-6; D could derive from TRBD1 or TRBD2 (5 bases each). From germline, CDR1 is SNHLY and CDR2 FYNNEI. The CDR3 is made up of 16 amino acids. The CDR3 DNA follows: TGTGCCACCTCCGGTGGGGGAATCTCTGGGGCCAACGTCCTGGCTTTC. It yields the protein CATSGGGISGANVLAF.

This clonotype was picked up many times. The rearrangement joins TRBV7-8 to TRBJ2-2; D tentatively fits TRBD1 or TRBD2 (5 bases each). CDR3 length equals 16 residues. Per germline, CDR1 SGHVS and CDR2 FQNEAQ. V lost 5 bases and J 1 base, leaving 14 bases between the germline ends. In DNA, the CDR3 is TGTGCCAGCAGCCACACTCCGGGACGGAACACCGGGGAGCTGTTTTTT. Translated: CASSHTPGRNTGELFF.

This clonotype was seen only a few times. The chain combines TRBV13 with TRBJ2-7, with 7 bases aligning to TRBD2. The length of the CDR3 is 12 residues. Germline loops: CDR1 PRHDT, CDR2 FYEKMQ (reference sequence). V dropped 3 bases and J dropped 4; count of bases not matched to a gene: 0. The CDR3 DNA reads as TGTGCCAGCAGCTTTAGCGGGTACGAGCAGTACTTC. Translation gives CASSFSGYEQYF.

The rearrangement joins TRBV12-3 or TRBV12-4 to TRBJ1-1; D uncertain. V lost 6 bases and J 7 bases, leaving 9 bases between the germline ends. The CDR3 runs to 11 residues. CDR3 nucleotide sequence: TGTGCCAGCAGCCCCAGGAATGAAGCTTTCTTT. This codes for CASSPRNEAFF.

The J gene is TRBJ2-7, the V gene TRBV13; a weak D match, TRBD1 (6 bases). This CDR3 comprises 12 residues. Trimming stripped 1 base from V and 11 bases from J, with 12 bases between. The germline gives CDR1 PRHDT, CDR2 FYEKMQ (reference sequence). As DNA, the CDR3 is TGTGCCAGCAGCTTAGACGGGGACAAGGAGTACTTC. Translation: CASSLDGDKEYF.

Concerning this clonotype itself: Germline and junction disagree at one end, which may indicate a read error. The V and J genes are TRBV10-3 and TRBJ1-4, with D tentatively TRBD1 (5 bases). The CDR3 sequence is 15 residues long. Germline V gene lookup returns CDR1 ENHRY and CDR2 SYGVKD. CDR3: CASSLYGDVNEKLFF. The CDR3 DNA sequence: TGTGCCAGCAGTTTGTACGGGGACGTAAATGAAAAACTGTTTTTT.

This chain's CDR3 is CAISRSGTGAEQYF. CDR3 bases: TGTGCCATCAGTCGATCCGGGACAGGGGCCGAGCAGTACTTC. The chain recombines TRBV14 with TRBJ2-7, with 10 bases lining up with TRBD1. V lost 10 bases to trimming and J lost 6 bases; unmatched junction nucleotides: 12. Germline V lookup: CDR1 SGHDN, CDR2 FVKESK. The CDR3 runs to 14 residues.

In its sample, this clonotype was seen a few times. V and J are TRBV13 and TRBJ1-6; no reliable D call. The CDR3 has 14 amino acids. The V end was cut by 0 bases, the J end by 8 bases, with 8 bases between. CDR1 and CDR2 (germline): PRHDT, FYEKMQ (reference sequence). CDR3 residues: CASSLGGSDSPLHF. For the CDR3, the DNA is TGTGCCAGCAGCTTAGGAGGGTCTGATTCACCCCTCCACTTT.

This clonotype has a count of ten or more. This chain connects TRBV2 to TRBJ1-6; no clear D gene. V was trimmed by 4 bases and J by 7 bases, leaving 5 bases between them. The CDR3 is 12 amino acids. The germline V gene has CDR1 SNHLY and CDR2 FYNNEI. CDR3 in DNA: TGTGCCAGCAGTGTTCAAAATTCACCCCTCCACTTT. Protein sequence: CASSVQNSPLHF.

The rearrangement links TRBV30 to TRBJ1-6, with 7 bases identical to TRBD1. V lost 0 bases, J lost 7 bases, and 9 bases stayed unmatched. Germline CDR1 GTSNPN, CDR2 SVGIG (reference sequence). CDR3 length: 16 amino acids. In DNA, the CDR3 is TGTGCCTGGAGTGTAACAGAGGGGGCAAAAAATTCACCCCTCCACTTT. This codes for CAWSVTEGAKNSPLHF.

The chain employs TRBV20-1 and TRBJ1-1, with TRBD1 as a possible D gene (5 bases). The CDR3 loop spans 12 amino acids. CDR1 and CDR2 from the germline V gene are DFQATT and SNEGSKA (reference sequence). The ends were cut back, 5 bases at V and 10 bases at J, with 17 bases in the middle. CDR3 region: CSARTGTTTAFF. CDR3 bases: TGCAGTGCTCGTACCGGGACCACAACAGCTTTCTTT.

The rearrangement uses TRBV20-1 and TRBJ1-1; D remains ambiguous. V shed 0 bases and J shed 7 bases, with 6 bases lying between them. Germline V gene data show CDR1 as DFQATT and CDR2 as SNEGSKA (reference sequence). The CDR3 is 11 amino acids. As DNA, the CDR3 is TGCAGTGCTAGAGATGTTGGTGAAGCTTTCTTT. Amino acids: CSARDVGEAFF.

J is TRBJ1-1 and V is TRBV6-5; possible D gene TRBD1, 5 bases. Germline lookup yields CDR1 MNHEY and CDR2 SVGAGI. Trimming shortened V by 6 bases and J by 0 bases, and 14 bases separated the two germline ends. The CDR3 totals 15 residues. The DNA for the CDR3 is TGTGCCAGCAGAATCCTGGGGGGGATGAACACTGAAGCTTTCTTT. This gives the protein CASRILGGMNTEAFF.

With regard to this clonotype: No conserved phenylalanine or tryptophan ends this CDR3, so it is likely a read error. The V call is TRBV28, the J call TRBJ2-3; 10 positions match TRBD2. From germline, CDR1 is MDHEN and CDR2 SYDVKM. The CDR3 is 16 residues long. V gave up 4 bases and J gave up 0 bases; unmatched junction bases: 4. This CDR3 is CASSSPSGSSTDTQYS. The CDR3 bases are TGTGCCAGCAGTTCCCCTAGCGGGAGTAGCACAGATACGCAGTATTCT.

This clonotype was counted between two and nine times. The CDR3 loop is CATGQEEGTEAFF. CDR3 nucleotides: TGTGCCACCGGCCAGGAGGAGGGCACTGAAGCTTTCTTT. The chain links TRBV15 to TRBJ1-1; D not resolved. Germline V gene lookup returns CDR1 LNHNV and CDR2 YYDKDF (reference sequence). V dropped 8 bases and J dropped 4 bases, with 14 bases sitting between them. The CDR3 contains 13 residues.

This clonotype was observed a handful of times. The CDR3 nucleotides read TGTGCCTGGAGTGTAGGATTCTACCGTAACTATGGCTACACCTTC. It encodes CAWSVGFYRNYGYTF. The chain uses TRBV30 and TRBJ1-2; no reliable D call. There are 15 residues in the CDR3. V shed 0 bases and J shed 1 base, with 12 bases lying between them. Germline lookup yields CDR1 GTSNPN and CDR2 SVGIG (reference sequence).

The CDR3 spells CASSFGVGNYGYTF. The CDR3, as DNA: TGTGCCAGCAGCTTCGGGGTTGGTAACTATGGCTACACCTTC. V and J are TRBV7-4 and TRBJ1-2; D unclear. CDR1 and CDR2 (germline): SGHVT, SQSDAQ. The CDR3 extends over 14 amino acids. Trimming removed 3 bases at V and 1 base at J, with 9 bases between.

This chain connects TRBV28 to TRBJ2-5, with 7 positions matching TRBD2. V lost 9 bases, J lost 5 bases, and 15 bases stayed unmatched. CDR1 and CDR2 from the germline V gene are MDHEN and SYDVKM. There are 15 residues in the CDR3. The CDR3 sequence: CASSGHNRGGETQYF. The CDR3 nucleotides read TGTGCCAGTTCCGGACACAATCGGGGAGGGGAGACCCAGTACTTC.

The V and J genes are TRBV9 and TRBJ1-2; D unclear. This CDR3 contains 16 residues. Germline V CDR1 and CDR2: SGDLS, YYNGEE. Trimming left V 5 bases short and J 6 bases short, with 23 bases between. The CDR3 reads CASSVSSRVTPDGYTF. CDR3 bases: TGTGCCAGCAGTGTATCCAGTCGGGTTACCCCCGATGGCTACACCTTC.

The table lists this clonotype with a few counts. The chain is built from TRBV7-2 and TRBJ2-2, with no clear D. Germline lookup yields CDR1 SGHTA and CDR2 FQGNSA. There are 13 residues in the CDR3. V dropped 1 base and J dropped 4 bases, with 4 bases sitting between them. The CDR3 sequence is CASSLVSTGELFF. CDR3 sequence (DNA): TGTGCCAGCAGCTTAGTGAGCACCGGGGAGCTGTTTTTT. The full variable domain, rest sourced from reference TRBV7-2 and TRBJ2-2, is GAGVSQSPSNKVTEKGKDVELRCDPISGHTALYWYRQSLGQGLEFLIYFQGNSAPDKSGLPSDRFSAERTGGSVSTLTIQRTQQEDSAVYLCASSLVSTGELFFGEGSRLTVL.

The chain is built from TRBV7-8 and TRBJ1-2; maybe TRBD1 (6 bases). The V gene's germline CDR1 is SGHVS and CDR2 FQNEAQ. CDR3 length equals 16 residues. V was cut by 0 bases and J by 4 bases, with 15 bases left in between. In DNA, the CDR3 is TGTGCCAGCAGCTTAGCGGGAGGGGGAGGAAGCTATGGCTACACCTTC. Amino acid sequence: CASSLAGGGGSYGYTF. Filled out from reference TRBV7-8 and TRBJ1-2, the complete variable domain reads GAGVSQSPRYKVAKRGQDVALRCDPISGHVSLFWYQQALGQGPEFLTYFQNEAQLDKSGLPSDRFFAERPEGSVSTLKIQRTQQEDSAVYLCASSLAGGGGSYGYTFGSGTRLTVV.

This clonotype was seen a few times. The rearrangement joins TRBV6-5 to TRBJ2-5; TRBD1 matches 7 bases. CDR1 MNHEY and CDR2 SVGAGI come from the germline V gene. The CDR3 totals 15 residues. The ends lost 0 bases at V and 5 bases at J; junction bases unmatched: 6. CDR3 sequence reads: CASSYSHRGWETQYF. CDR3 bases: TGTGCCAGCAGTTACTCCCACAGGGGATGGGAGACCCAGTACTTC.